The 14 T cell receptor beta chains given below trace back to one sample, sequenced in a study of somatic mutations in cytotoxic T cells in rheumatoid arthritis. TCRdb keeps only in-frame clones here, not all; method: immunoSEQ multiplex PCR. The table has 12,000 or so clones, around 86% seen once; the top ten hold 12% to 15%. The sample comprised CD8+ T cells sorted from blood. Receptors originate from a woman between 55 and 75 years old in good health.

The chain couples TRBV5-4 to TRBJ2-3, with 10 nucleotides matching TRBD2. This CDR3 comprises 16 residues. CDR1 and CDR2 from the germline V gene are SGHNT and YYREEE (reference sequence). Unmatched junction bases numbered 6, after V lost 4 bases and J lost 1 base. The CDR3 protein is CASSGPSGGRTDTQYF. DNA of the CDR3: TGTGCCAGCAGCGGACCTAGCGGGGGCCGCACAGATACGCAGTATTTT.

This CDR3 reads CASSLALRTEERDTQYF. Here the CDR3 DNA reads TGCGCCAGCAGCTTGGCCTTAAGGACAGAGGAAAGAGATACGCAGTATTTT. The chain has TRBV5-1 and TRBJ2-3; D may be TRBD1 (6 bases). Looked up from germline, CDR1 is SGHRS and CDR2 is YFSETQ. Trimming cost V 0 bases and J 5 bases, with 19 bases left between them. The CDR3 runs to 17 residues.

V and J are TRBV5-4 and TRBJ2-3; 7 bases fit TRBD1. The CDR3 has 15 amino acids. Looked up from germline, CDR1 is SGHNT and CDR2 is YYREEE (reference sequence). Trimming cost V 3 bases and J 2 bases; bases outside gene matches: 6. The CDR3 nucleotides are TGTGCCAGCAGCTCCAGGGGGTCCCCCACAGATACGCAGTATTTT. It encodes CASSSRGSPTDTQYF.

V is TRBV5-1 and J is TRBJ1-2, with unresolved D. The V end lost 0 bases, the J end lost 8 bases, and 14 bases lay between the germline ends. The germline CDR1 and CDR2 sequences are SGHRS and YFSETQ. The CDR3 contains 14 residues. The CDR3 nucleotides are TGCGCCAGCAGCTTGGAAGGCAGGACTGACGGCTACACCTTC. Translating gives CASSLEGRTDGYTF. Variable domain in full (rest from reference TRBV5-1 and TRBJ1-2): KAGVTQTPRYLIKTRGQQVTLSCSPISGHRSVSWYQQTPGQGLQFLFEYFSETQRNKGNFPGRFSGRQFSNSRSEMNVSTLELGDSALYLCASSLEGRTDGYTFGSGTRLTVV.

This clone is classed as medium-sized. V gene TRBV28 combines with J gene TRBJ2-1; 7 nucleotides agree with TRBD1. The CDR3 is 14 amino acids. Looked up from germline, CDR1 is MDHEN and CDR2 is SYDVKM. The trim removed 4 bases at V and 8 bases at J, leaving 8 bases unmatched. CDR3 DNA sequence: TGTGCCAGCAGTTCTTACACACAGGGGCATGAGCAGTTCTTC. This translates into CASSSYTQGHEQFF.

CDR3 nucleotides: TGTGCCAGCAGCGGATATCTCCAGGGGGCGGGTAATGAGCAGTTCTTC. As protein: CASSGYLQGAGNEQFF. The chain combines TRBV5-4 with TRBJ2-1; 8 bases map to TRBD1. Germline V CDR1 and CDR2: SGHNT, YYREEE (reference sequence). The CDR3 is 16 amino acids. The trim removed 4 bases at V and 7 bases at J, leaving 13 bases unmatched.

The J gene is TRBJ2-6, the V gene TRBV2; 9 bases map to TRBD1. V lost 8 bases to trimming and J lost 1 base; unmatched junction nucleotides: 3. Germline V gives CDR1 SNHLY, CDR2 FYNNEI. This CDR3 is built from 15 residues. CDR3 in DNA: TGTGCCAGCCGGGACAGGGCGTCTGGGGCCAACGTCCTGACTTTC. This encodes CASRDRASGANVLTF.

The chain has TRBV10-2 and TRBJ2-7, with 8 bases fitting TRBD1. Trimming cost V 1 base and J 2 bases; bases outside gene matches: 7. Germline values: CDR1 WSHSY, CDR2 SAAADI. The CDR3 is 16 residues long. The CDR3: CASSELIGQGPYEQYV. DNA of the CDR3: TGCGCCAGCAGTGAGTTAATAGGACAGGGCCCCTACGAGCAGTACGTC.

This chain joins TRBV10-3 and TRBJ1-5, with 7 bases lining up with TRBD1. The germline V gene has CDR1 ENHRY and CDR2 SYGVKD. V trimming: 10 bases; J trimming: 10 bases; junction bases outside the gene matches: 16. The CDR3 has 14 amino acids. CDR3 loop: CATSPGGNDSPQHF. CDR3 in DNA: TGTGCCACTAGCCCAGGGGGAAACGATTCTCCCCAGCATTTT.

This chain uses TRBV30 with TRBJ1-6; D is unclear. Germline V CDR1 and CDR2: GTSNPN, SVGIG (reference sequence). This CDR3 has 13 amino acids. V dropped 0 bases and J dropped 5 bases, with 5 bases sitting between them. The CDR3 sequence is CAWSVLDNSPLHF. The CDR3 coding sequence is TGTGCCTGGAGTGTACTGGATAATTCACCCCTCCACTTT.

The chain employs TRBV5-1 and TRBJ2-1, with D tentatively TRBD1 (7 bases). The CDR3 runs to 16 residues. V lost 1 base to trimming and J lost 9 bases, with 20 bases between them. Germline V gene sequence: CDR1 SGHRS, CDR2 YFSETQ. The CDR3 spells CASSLRQGRGGREQFF. DNA for the CDR3: TGCGCCAGCAGCTTGCGACAGGGACGGGGAGGCCGTGAGCAGTTCTTC.

The genes are TRBV11-2 and TRBJ2-7; TRBD2 aligns across 8 bases. CDR1 is SGHAT, CDR2 FQNNGV, per germline. This CDR3 comprises 12 residues. The J segment lost 6 bases and the V segment lost 5 bases, leaving 3 bases of the junction unmatched. The CDR3 coding sequence is TGTGCCAGCAGCCCGGGGGGGCGCGAGCAGTACGTC. This gives the protein CASSPGGREQYV.

This rearrangement joins TRBV25-1 to TRBJ1-2; no clear D. The V end was cut by 8 bases, the J end by 5 bases, with 18 bases between. The CDR3 consists of 14 residues. From germline, CDR1 is MGHDK and CDR2 SYGVNS. The CDR3 sequence is CASQLSEGKYGYTF. The CDR3 DNA reads as TGTGCCAGCCAACTTTCCGAGGGAAAGTATGGCTACACCTTC.

The chain couples TRBV5-1 to TRBJ2-3, with 12 bases aligning to TRBD2. Germline values: CDR1 SGHRS, CDR2 YFSETQ. There are 18 residues in the CDR3. J was trimmed by 0 bases and V by 0 bases; bases with no gene match: 5. CDR3 coding DNA: TGCGCCAGCAGCTTGGACGTAACTAGCGGGGGGAGCACAGATACGCAGTATTTT. Amino acids: CASSLDVTSGGSTDTQYF.